Listed below are T cell receptor beta chains from one sample, sequenced in a study of blood T cell repertoires in COVID-19. Produced via immunoSEQ multiplex PCR; TCRdb's table is partial and in-frame only. The sample includes 150,000 or so clones, 84% of them seen just once. Sequencing used peripheral blood. Source of these receptors: a human donor in a cohort sampled during active COVID-19. CDR3s include the opening cysteine and the closing phenylalanine or tryptophan. The order of the fields is V gene, CDR3 protein.

>TRBV28
CASSFRLAFYNEQFF
>TRBV29-1
CSAVTSGNEQFF
>TRBV7-9
CASSTTRQGRTTEAFF
>TRBV3-1/TRBV3-2
CASSQDSRKAFF
>TRBV7-9
CASSPRLAGGQETQYF
>TRBV5-4
CASSLRTGGAYGYTF
>TRBV18
CASTGDSLNIQYF
>TRBV18
CASSPPDRMNTEAFF
>TRBV6-5
CASSARGVLVTEAFF
>TRBV7-9
CASSPPGRAGNTEAFF
>TRBV30
CAWTLGHREDTIYF
>TRBV10-3
CAISESGLEGYTQYF
>TRBV3-1/TRBV3-2
CASSQDLNQPQHF
>TRBV11-3
CASSPGTGNSGNTIYF
>TRBV4-1
CASSQDSSQGYQPQHF
>TRBV6-2/TRBV6-3
CASSYDRGSYEQYF
>TRBV7-9
CASSFMTDNSPLHF
>TRBV7-3
CASSLLGGEYNEQFF
>TRBV5-4
CASSSLGGSSNNEQFF
>TRBV5-5
CASSSPGNYGYTF
>TRBV24-1
CATSEPYSGRISYNEQFF
>TRBV11-3
CASSYGTSGVEQFF
>TRBV5-1
CASSLGLGQAQETQYF
>TRBV9
CASSDGLAGGSFQETQYF
>TRBV7-2
CASSLAGRDYEQYF
>TRBV29-1
CSVEDPDRKAFF
>TRBV7-9
CASSLPQGTGELFF
>TRBV2
CASSAGTGFGEAFF
>TRBV2
CASILRDRDTEAFF
>TRBV4-3
CASSQRAGTDTQYF
>TRBV3-1/TRBV3-2
CASSQGLEEFGETQYF
>TRBV18
CASSQRQGEHYSPLHF
>TRBV19
CASSILGGGNTGELFF
>TRBV4-2
CASSETDRTYGYTF
>TRBV19
CASSKGAGYTDTQYF
>TRBV4-2
CASSQAEGAPVRGYTF
>TRBV7-2
CASSYSTEQFF
>TRBV11-3
CASSSHTGEQFF
>TRBV2
CAIGGTGGSSGANVLTF
>TRBV5-1
CASSPGSANIQYF
>TRBV18
CASSGTGVSPLHF
>TRBV28
CASRRTGTDYGYTF
>TRBV12-3/TRBV12-4
CASTSGVQGGPFF
>TRBV15
CATSRREGGEAEAFF
>TRBV6-4
CASSDFAGASWNEQFF
>TRBV5-4
CASSAQLAGSTGELFF
>TRBV7-9
CASSGSPGSSINEQFF
>TRBV19
CASSIFRAGGGNEQFF
>TRBV7-9
CASSSQGKGVEAFF
>TRBV18
CASSPLRVHEQFF
>TRBV2
CASRWGDQPQHF
>TRBV6-2/TRBV6-3
CASSYDRGTYGYTF
>TRBV3-1/TRBV3-2
CASSQVRGQPNTGELFF
>TRBV19
CASSTRTGLNQPQHF
>TRBV7-2
CASSVTSGGARNEQFF